One sample yielded the 11 T cell receptor beta chains listed below, sequenced in a study of blood T cell repertoires in COVID-19 (TCRdb year 2020). Library creation used the immunoSEQ multiplex PCR assay. TCRdb stores this immuneACCESS table with in-frame sequences only. Part of the clones is absent; in the studies checked, under half of the shortfall reflects unresolved V genes, and no reason is known for the rest. This sample gives some 170,000 clones in total; 75% to 85% of them show up just once. The ten largest account for 9.5% to 12% of the sample. Material for sequencing was peripheral blood. Receptors originate from a woman aged 40 to 50 with COVID-19, enrolled during active disease.

The CDR3 sequence is CASSQLALTGELFF. The CDR3 DNA is TGTGCCAGCAGCCAACTAGCCCTCACCGGGGAGCTGTTTTTT. The chain combines TRBV3-1 (or the pseudogene TRBV3-2) with TRBJ2-2; possibly TRBD2 for D (5 bases). CDR3 length equals 14 residues. The germline CDR1 and CDR2 sequences are LGHDT and YNNKEL (reference sequence). Trimming stripped 2 bases from V and 4 bases from J, with 8 bases between.

This chain connects TRBV19 to TRBJ1-2, with D unresolved. This CDR3 is 14 amino acids long. The V end lost 6 bases, the J end lost 5 bases, and 16 bases lay between the germline ends. Germline V gene data show CDR1 as LNHDA and CDR2 as SQIVND (reference sequence). The CDR3 bases are TGTGCCAGTAGACACCCCTCCGACATTTATGGCTACACCTTC. This codes for CASRHPSDIYGYTF.

A single count supports this clone. The genes are TRBV29-1 and TRBJ1-6; the D gene is possibly TRBD1 (6 bases). Trimming shortened V by 6 bases and J by 13 bases, and 19 bases separated the two germline ends. The CDR3 totals 13 residues. Germline CDR1 SQVTM, CDR2 ANQGSEA. CDR3 amino acids: CSVRRDNEGPLHF. CDR3 DNA: TGCAGCGTCCGCCGGGACAATGAAGGCCCCCTCCACTTT.

The rearrangement uses TRBV7-9 and TRBJ1-2; 7 bases are a match to TRBD1. Germline V CDR1 and CDR2: SEHNR, FQNEAQ (reference sequence). The CDR3 extends over 15 amino acids. V shed 1 base and J 5 bases; nucleotides not matched to a gene: 7. The chain's CDR3 is CASSLGPGGSYGYTF. In nucleotides, the CDR3 is TGTGCCAGCAGCTTAGGTCCAGGGGGGTCGTATGGCTACACCTTC.

The V and J genes are TRBV30 and TRBJ2-2; the D gene is possibly TRBD2 (7 bases). The germline V gene encodes CDR1 GTSNPN and CDR2 SVGIG (reference sequence). Trimming removed 2 bases at V and 0 bases at J, with 10 bases between. CDR3 length: 15 residues. CDR3 loop: CAWSWGGANTGELFF. CDR3 sequence (DNA): TGTGCCTGGAGTTGGGGGGGCGCGAACACCGGGGAGCTGTTTTTT.

This chain connects TRBV14 to TRBJ2-1, with TRBD2 matching 10 bases. The germline V gene encodes CDR1 SGHDN and CDR2 FVKESK. The ends lost 1 base at V and 5 bases at J; junction bases unmatched: 11. This CDR3 is built from 18 residues. CDR3: CASSQGSRLLAGNNEQFF. Written as DNA, the CDR3 is TGTGCCAGCAGCCAAGGGTCGAGGTTACTAGCGGGAAACAATGAGCAGTTCTTC.

In this sample, this clone turned up a few times. The chain carries TRBV19 and TRBJ1-5, with 7 bases that match TRBD1. V gave up 4 bases and J gave up 4 bases; unmatched junction bases: 4. There are 14 residues in the CDR3. CDR1 is LNHDA, CDR2 SQIVND, per germline (reference sequence). The chain's CDR3 is CASSSQGENQPQHF. The CDR3 nucleotides are TGTGCCAGTAGTAGCCAGGGGGAAAATCAGCCCCAGCATTTT.

This clone was picked up one time. J is TRBJ1-6 and V is TRBV24-1; D not resolved. Trimming pared 4 bases from V and 15 bases from J, leaving 15 bases between. CDR1 KGHDR and CDR2 SFDVKD come from the germline V gene. The CDR3 is 13 residues long. CDR3 amino acids: CATSDPAVGHLHF. CDR3 coding DNA: TGTGCCACCAGTGACCCGGCCGTTGGGCACCTCCACTTT.

J is TRBJ2-7 and V is TRBV29-1; possibly TRBD1 for D (6 bases). V was cut by 5 bases and J by 2 bases, with 13 bases left in between. This CDR3 is built from 13 residues. CDR1 and CDR2 (germline): SQVTM, ANQGSEA. CDR3 in amino acids: CSVSDRTAYEQYF. DNA for the CDR3: TGCAGCGTTTCAGACAGGACCGCCTACGAGCAGTACTTC.

The chain uses TRBV2 and TRBJ1-5; D unresolved. Germline assignment: CDR1 SNHLY and CDR2 FYNNEI. CDR3 length equals 12 residues. V lost 6 bases to trimming and J lost 7 bases, with 10 bases between them. The CDR3 sequence: CASSSSSQPQHF. The CDR3 DNA reads as TGTGCCAGCAGCTCAAGCTCCCAGCCCCAGCATTTT.

This clone was seen once. The V call is TRBV7-9, the J call TRBJ2-3, with 10 bases lining up with TRBD1. V was pared by 5 bases and J by 5 bases, with 16 bases of the junction left unmatched. The CDR3 has 18 amino acids. The V gene's germline CDR1 is SEHNR and CDR2 FQNEAQ (reference sequence). CDR3 sequence: CASSPIHPGQGEKDTQYF. The CDR3 nucleotides are TGTGCCAGCAGCCCAATACACCCCGGACAGGGGGAGAAAGATACGCAGTATTTT. Looking up the rest from reference TRBV7-9 and TRBJ2-3 gives the full variable domain: DTGVSQNPRHKITKRGQNVTFRCDPISEHNRLYWYRQTLGQGPEFLTYFQNEAQLEKSRLLSDRFSAERPKGSFSTLEIQRTEQGDSAMYLCASSPIHPGQGEKDTQYFGPGTRLTVL.